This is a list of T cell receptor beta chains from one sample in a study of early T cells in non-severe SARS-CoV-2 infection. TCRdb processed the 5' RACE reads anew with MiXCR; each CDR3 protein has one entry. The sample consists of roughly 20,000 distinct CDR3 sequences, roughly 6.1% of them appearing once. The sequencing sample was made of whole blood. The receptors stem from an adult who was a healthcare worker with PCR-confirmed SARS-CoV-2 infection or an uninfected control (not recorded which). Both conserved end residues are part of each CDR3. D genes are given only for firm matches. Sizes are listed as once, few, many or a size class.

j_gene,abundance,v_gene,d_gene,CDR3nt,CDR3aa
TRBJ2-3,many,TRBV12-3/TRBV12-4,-,TGTGCCAGCAGTTTACGACAGGAGGCAGATACGCAGTATTTT,CASSLRQEADTQYF
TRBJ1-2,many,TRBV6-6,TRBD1,TGTGCCAGCAGTCTCGGACAGGGTGGTGGCTACACCTTC,CASSLGQGGGYTF
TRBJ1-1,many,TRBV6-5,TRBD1,TGTGCCAGCAGCCACAGGGGCTCCCCTGAAGCTTTCTTT,CASSHRGSPEAFF
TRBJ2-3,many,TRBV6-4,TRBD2,TGTGCCAGCAGTGAGGGGACTAGCGGGCCCACAGATACGCAGTATTTT,CASSEGTSGPTDTQYF
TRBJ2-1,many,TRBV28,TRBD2,TGTGCCAGCAGTTTCGGGACTAGTGGAAATGAGCAGTTCTTC,CASSFGTSGNEQFF
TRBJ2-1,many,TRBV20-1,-,TGCAGTGCTAAGAGGGACAATGAGCAGTTCTTC,CSAKRDNEQFF
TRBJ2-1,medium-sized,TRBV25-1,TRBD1,TGTGCCAGCAGTGCTTCCCGGGACAGGGGCAATGAGCAGTTCTTC,CASSASRDRGNEQFF
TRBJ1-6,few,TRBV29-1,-,TGCAGCGTAAGGGAACACAGGGATTCACCCCTCCACTTT,CSVREHRDSPLHF
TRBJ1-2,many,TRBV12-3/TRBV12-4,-,TGTGCCAGCAGCACAACAGGATACTATGGCTACACCTTC,CASSTTGYYGYTF
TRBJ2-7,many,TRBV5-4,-,TGTGCCAGCAGCTTGGGACACCAAACCTACGAGCAGTACTTC,CASSLGHQTYEQYF